Listed below are T cell receptor beta chains from one sample, sequenced in a study of blood T cell repertoires in COVID-19. The protocol was immunoSEQ multiplex PCR, while the TCRdb copy is restricted to in-frame clones and leaves out a portion. The sample records hundreds of thousands of clones, 70% to 90% being singletons. The sequenced material came from peripheral blood. The receptors stem from a woman aged 30 to 39 with acute or convalescent COVID-19. Each CDR3 is given with its conserved first and last residue. The D gene is left open where the match is weak. Expanded clones get a size class; other rows say once, few or many, or leave the size out.

>TRBJ1-5|.|.|TRBV27
TGTGCCAGCAGTTTGGCAGGGAATCAGCCCCAGCATTTT
CASSLAGNQPQHF
>TRBJ2-3|.|TRBD2|TRBV7-8
TGTGCCAGCAGCCCGGGACTAGCGGAGATTAGCACAGATACGCAGTATTTT
CASSPGLAEISTDTQYF
>TRBJ2-3|.|.|TRBV7-2
TGTGCCAGCAGCTTAGTCGCGGGCAGTTACACAGATACGCAGTATTTT
CASSLVAGSYTDTQYF
>TRBJ2-1|.|TRBD2|TRBV6-2/TRBV6-3
TGTGCCAGCAGTACCCTAGCGGGAGGTTCTAAGTTCTTC
CASSTLAGGSKFF
>TRBJ2-6|.|.|TRBV29-1
TGCAGCGCCCGAGACTCCACTGGGGCCAACGTCCTGACTTTC
CSARDSTGANVLTF
>TRBJ1-1|.|.|TRBV6-5
TGTGCCAGCATCTTACAGGCAGGGAACACTGAAGCTTTCTTT
CASILQAGNTEAFF
>TRBJ2-5|.|TRBD1|TRBV2
TGTGCCAGCAGCATAACCGGGACAGGGGGTTTAGGCGTCCAAGAGACCCAGTACTTC
CASSITGTGGLGVQETQYF
>TRBJ1-1|.|TRBD1|TRBV19
TGTGCCAGTAGTATATGGACAGGCGAAGCTTTCTTT
CASSIWTGEAFF
>TRBJ1-3|.|.|TRBV3-1/TRBV3-2
TGTGCCAGCAGCCTTCCCAGTTTGGGCGGAAACACCATATATTTT
CASSLPSLGGNTIYF
>TRBJ1-1|few|.|TRBV7-3
TGTGCCAGCAGCTCAAACAGGGTAACTGAAGCTTTCTTT
CASSSNRVTEAFF
>TRBJ2-7|.|.|TRBV21-1
TGTGCCAGCAGCAAAGCAGGTCTTTCCGGGACAGACTCCTACGAGCAGTACTTC
CASSKAGLSGTDSYEQYF
>TRBJ1-5|once|.|TRBV4-1
TGCGCCAGCAGCCAAGATCCGCGGGGTAATCAGCCCCAGCATTTT
CASSQDPRGNQPQHF
>TRBJ2-1|once|TRBD1|TRBV18
TGTGCCAGCTCGCCCGGGACAGGGGGAAATGAGCAGTTCTTC
CASSPGTGGNEQFF
>TRBJ2-7|.|.|TRBV27
TGTGCCAGCAAGGTTAAGGACAAGCTACTCTACGAGCAGTACTTC
CASKVKDKLLYEQYF
>TRBJ2-1|.|.|TRBV5-6
TGTGCCAGCAGCTTGGCCGCGGCAACTGGACTAAACTACAATGAGCAGTTCTTC
CASSLAAATGLNYNEQFF
>TRBJ1-4|.|.|TRBV19
TGTGCCAGTAGTCGGGGAGGGGGAACAACTAATGAAAAACTGTTTTTT
CASSRGGGTTNEKLFF
>TRBJ1-2|.|.|TRBV30
TGTGCCTGGAGTCACAGGGCAGCTATTAACTATGGCTACACCTTC
CAWSHRAAINYGYTF
>TRBJ2-7|.|TRBD2|TRBV30
TGTGCCTGGAGACTAGCGGGAGGGGGCGAGCAGTACTTC
CAWRLAGGGEQYF
>TRBJ1-5|.|.|TRBV19
TGTGCCAGTAGTATAACCGGGACATGGAATCAGCCCCAGCATTTT
CASSITGTWNQPQHF
>TRBJ2-1|.|.|TRBV7-9
TGTGCCAGCAGCCGGACAACCTACAATGAGCAGTTCTTC
CASSRTTYNEQFF
>TRBJ2-4|.|TRBD2|TRBV6-2/TRBV6-3
TGTGCCAGCAGCCCGGGAGGGGCCAAAAACATTCAGTACTTC
CASSPGGAKNIQYF
>TRBJ2-5|.|.|TRBV2
TGTGCCAGCAGTGAAGCGCTTAACCCGACAGGCAGGAAGACCCAGTACTTC
CASSEALNPTGRKTQYF
>TRBJ2-3|.|TRBD2|TRBV24-1
TGTGCCACCAGTGACAGGACTAGCGGGAGAACAGATACGCAGTATTTT
CATSDRTSGRTDTQYF
>TRBJ2-7|.|.|TRBV6-1
TGTGCCAGCAGTGAACTCGGGGTTAGGGCCGAGCAGTACTTC
CASSELGVRAEQYF
>TRBJ2-3|.|TRBD1|TRBV6-5
TGTGCCAGCAGCGGACAGGGGGCTGGCACAGATACGCAGTATTTT
CASSGQGAGTDTQYF
>TRBJ2-4|.|TRBD1|TRBV4-3
TGCGCCAGCAGCCAAGGGACAGGTCCACGAAACATTCAGTACTTC
CASSQGTGPRNIQYF
>TRBJ1-5|.|.|TRBV4-1
TGCGCCAGCAGCCAAGGGGTGAGGACAAAACCAAGCAATCAGCCCCAGCATTTT
CASSQGVRTKPSNQPQHF
>TRBJ1-1|.|.|TRBV11-3
TGTGCCAGCAGTCCGGCGGCAGGGGACACTGAAGCTTTCTTT
CASSPAAGDTEAFF
>TRBJ2-5|.|.|TRBV11-2
TGTGCCAGCAGCTTTGGGCTTGGGGAGACCCAGTACTTC
CASSFGLGETQYF
>TRBJ2-3|.|TRBD1|TRBV5-6
TGTGCCAGCAGCTCGGGACAGAGCACAGATACGCAGTATTTT
CASSSGQSTDTQYF
>TRBJ1-5|.|.|TRBV6-5
TGTGCCAGCAGTTACTCATGGGGAGCCGATCAGCCCCAGCATTTT
CASSYSWGADQPQHF
>TRBJ1-2|.|.|TRBV7-9
TGTGCCAGCAGCTCACAGGGACGAGCTAACTATGGCTACACCTTC
CASSSQGRANYGYTF
>TRBJ2-7|.|.|TRBV11-2
TGTGCCAGCAGCCGCCCTACTAGCCTAAAACCCTACGAGCAGTACTTC
CASSRPTSLKPYEQYF
>TRBJ2-1|once|TRBD2|TRBV6-6
TGTGCCAGCAGTTACTCAACTAGCGGGGTTGAGCAGTTCTTC
CASSYSTSGVEQFF
>TRBJ1-3|.|TRBD1|TRBV6-5
TGTGCCAGCAGTTACTCGGGCAACAGGGGTGGAAACACCATATATTTT
CASSYSGNRGGNTIYF
>TRBJ1-2|.|.|TRBV6-5
TGTGCCAGCCCTGACCCCAAATCTGTAGCCAGAGGCTACACCTTC
CASPDPKSVARGYTF
>TRBJ1-2|.|.|TRBV6-5
TGTGCCAGCAGTACGACAGGAGGCTATGGCTACACCTTC
CASSTTGGYGYTF
>TRBJ1-2|.|.|TRBV9
TGTGCCAGCAGCGTAGATGGGGCCAGGGGCTACACCTTC
CASSVDGARGYTF
>TRBJ1-5|.|.|TRBV5-6
TGTGCCAGCAGCCGGAGAACTGGGTCCTCTCAGGGGCCCCAGCATTTT
CASSRRTGSSQGPQHF
>TRBJ2-6|.|.|TRBV4-3
TGCGCCAGCAGCCAAGTAAATTCTGGGGCCAACGTCCTGACTTTC
CASSQVNSGANVLTF